The rows below give T cell receptor beta chains drawn from one sample of a study of human T cells and chemical hapten exposure. Via MiXCR, TCRdb re-called the RACE reads, giving one row per CDR3 protein. The data hold 85,000 to 95,000 distinct CDR3 sequences, with approximately 9% observed a single time. What was sequenced was whole blood. The receptor source for this set is a female donor in good health. Some clones in this sample may be carry-over from other donors' samples. The CDR3 runs from the conserved cysteine through the conserved F or W. The D gene is left open where the match is weak. Clone size appears in some rows only: once, few, many, or a class for an expanded clone.

clone size	D gene	V gene	J gene	CDR3 protein	CDR3 DNA
few	NA	TRBV2	TRBJ1-1	CASSEQGGNTEAFF	TGTGCCAGCAGTGAACAGGGAGGGAACACTGAAGCTTTCTTT
NA	NA	TRBV30	TRBJ1-6	CAWSVVEPYNSPLHF	TGTGCCTGGAGTGTAGTGGAACCCTATAATTCACCCCTCCACTTT
NA	NA	TRBV30	TRBJ1-1	CAFKTDNTEAFF	TGTGCCTTTAAAACGGACAACACTGAAGCTTTCTTT
NA	NA	TRBV5-5	TRBJ1-5	CASSQEGYKGPQHF	TGTGCCAGCAGCCAGGAGGGTTATAAGGGGCCCCAGCATTTT
few	NA	TRBV6-2/TRBV6-3	TRBJ2-5	CARRGNEETQYF	TGTGCCAGAAGGGGGAACGAAGAGACCCAGTACTTC
few	NA	TRBV9	TRBJ2-3	CASSVGQKSTDTQYF	TGTGCCAGCAGCGTAGGACAGAAAAGCACAGATACGCAGTATTTT
many	NA	TRBV27	TRBJ2-7	CASSLRGRQYF	TGTGCCAGCAGTTTAAGGGGACGACAGTACTTC
few	NA	TRBV11-2	TRBJ2-5	CASSLAFETQYF	TGTGCCAGCAGCTTAGCGTTCGAGACCCAGTACTTC
few	TRBD2	TRBV11-2	TRBJ2-1	CASRKLTGRREGNNEQFF	TGTGCCAGCAGAAAATTGACAGGGCGGCGGGAGGGCAACAATGAGCAGTTCTTC
few	NA	TRBV2	TRBJ2-4	CASKSTLYNIQYF	TGTGCCAGCAAGTCCACCCTGTACAACATTCAGTACTTC
many	TRBD2	TRBV6-6	TRBJ2-2	CASSLAGDTGELFF	TGTGCCAGCAGTCTAGCGGGAGACACCGGGGAGCTGTTTTTT
few	NA	TRBV9	TRBJ1-5	CASSVATELPIFNQPQHF	TGTGCCAGCAGCGTAGCTACGGAACTCCCGATATTTAATCAGCCCCAGCATTTT
many	NA	TRBV12-3/TRBV12-4	TRBJ1-5	CASSQSSNQPQHF	TGTGCCAGCAGTCAGTCTAGCAATCAGCCCCAGCATTTT
few	TRBD2	TRBV7-2	TRBJ2-1	CASSSRRGGSEQFF	TGTGCCAGCAGCTCTAGACGGGGAGGGAGTGAGCAGTTCTTC